Listed here is a single T cell receptor beta chain. Antigen specificity is unknown. This record comes from a study of shared clonotypes between healthy human individuals. Using immunoSEQ multiplex PCR, the repertoire was profiled, and TCRdb retains in-frame clones only, with some absent. Of 850,000 to 1,100,000 clones listed, around 77% are singletons. Germline lookup yields CDR1 SQVTM and CDR2 ANQGSEA. CDR3 length: 10 amino acids. V was pared by 4 bases and J by 9 bases, with 7 bases between. Study observations and caveats: Non-shared clonotypes displayed generation probabilities falling below those of clonotypes present in all four donors.

The chain combines TRBV29-1 with TRBJ2-1; a weak D match, TRBD2 (6 bases). The sample taken for sequencing was memory CD4+ T cells from PBMCs. The sample's subset: CD45RA-negative fraction. This receptor was obtained from a man between 18 and 35 years old in good health. Some clones in this sample may be carry-over from other donors' samples. CDR3 protein: CSVARGEQFF. In DNA form, the CDR3 reads TGCAGCGTTGCGCGGGGTGAGCAGTTCTTC.